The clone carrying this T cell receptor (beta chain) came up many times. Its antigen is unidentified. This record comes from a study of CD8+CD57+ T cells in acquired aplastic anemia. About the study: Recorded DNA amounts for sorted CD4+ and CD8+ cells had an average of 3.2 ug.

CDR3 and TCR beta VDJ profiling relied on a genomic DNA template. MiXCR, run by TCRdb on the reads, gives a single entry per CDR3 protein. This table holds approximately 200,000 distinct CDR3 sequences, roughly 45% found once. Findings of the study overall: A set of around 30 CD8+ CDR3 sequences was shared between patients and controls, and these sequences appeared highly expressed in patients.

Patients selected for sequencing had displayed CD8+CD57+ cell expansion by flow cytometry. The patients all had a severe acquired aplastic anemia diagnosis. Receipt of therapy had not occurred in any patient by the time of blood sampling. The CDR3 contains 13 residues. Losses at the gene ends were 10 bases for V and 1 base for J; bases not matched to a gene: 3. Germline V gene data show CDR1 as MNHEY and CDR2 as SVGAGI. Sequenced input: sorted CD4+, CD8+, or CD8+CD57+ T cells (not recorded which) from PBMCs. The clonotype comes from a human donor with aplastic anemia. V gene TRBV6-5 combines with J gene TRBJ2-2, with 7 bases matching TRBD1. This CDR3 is CATRQGNTGELFF. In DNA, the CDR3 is TGTGCCACTAGACAGGGGAACACCGGGGAGCTGTTTTTT.